Listed below are T cell receptor beta chains from one sample, sequenced in a study of regulatory T cells in long-lasting Graves disease. In TCRdb, the multiplex PCR reads were re-called with MiXCR into one record per CDR3 protein. The sample comprises over 200,000 distinct CDR3 sequences, about 18% of which are singletons, and about 14% rests with the top ten. The same data also contributed to another study, on T cells in Graves' hyperthyroidism and ophthalmopathy.

The sequenced sample was peripheral blood mononuclear cells (PBMCs), obtained at new diagnosis, from a patient treated with antithyroid drugs. These receptors were taken from a woman aged 25 to 39 with Graves disease. The conserved cysteine and the conserved F or W are not part of the CDR3 here. The D gene is left open where the match is weak.

D,V,CDR3
-,TRBV29-1,SVPGGATTNEKLF
-,TRBV3-1,ASSQDYETVRSYNEQF
TRBD1,TRBV18,ASSHSGTGKDRDTQY
-,TRBV18,ASSPPRAAGNTIY
-,TRBV27,ASSLVSGGRPLH
TRBD1,TRBV20-1,SARVGQGGENYEKLF
-,TRBV3-1,ASSQALAWNTEAF
TRBD1,TRBV18,ASSSGQGERETQY
-,TRBV6-1,ASEGQGRREQY
TRBD2,TRBV5-1,ASSWTSGVDEQF
-,TRBV19,ASSMIKADITLYNEQF
-,TRBV4-1,ASSQEAGRHSEQY
-,TRBV9,ASSVATRSGYT
TRBD2,TRBV7-9,ASSFTGGDTQY
-,TRBV12-3/TRBV12-4,ASRPGTNENSPLH
-,TRBV5-1,ASSLEQSVSPLH
-,TRBV7-9,ASIQQGGFTEAF
-,TRBV5-1,ASYLSGSLYGYT
TRBD2,TRBV6-1,ASTSAGGPNEQF
TRBD1,TRBV7-2,ASSLADRGYRDTQY
-,TRBV12-3/TRBV12-4,ASSLARHGYT